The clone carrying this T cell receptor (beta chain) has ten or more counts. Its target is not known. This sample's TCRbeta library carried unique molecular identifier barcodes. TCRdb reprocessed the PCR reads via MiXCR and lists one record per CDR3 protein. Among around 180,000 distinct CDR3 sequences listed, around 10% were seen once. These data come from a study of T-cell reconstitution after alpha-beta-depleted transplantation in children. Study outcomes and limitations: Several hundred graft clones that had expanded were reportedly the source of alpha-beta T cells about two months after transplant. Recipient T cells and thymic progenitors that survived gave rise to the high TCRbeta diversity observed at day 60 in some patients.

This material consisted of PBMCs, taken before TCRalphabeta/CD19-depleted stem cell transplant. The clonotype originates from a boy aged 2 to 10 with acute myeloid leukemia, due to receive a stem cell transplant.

CDR3: CATSDLQGPNQPQHF. The DNA of the CDR3 is TGTGCCACCAGTGATTTGCAGGGACCCAATCAGCCCCAGCATTTT. J is TRBJ1-5 and V is TRBV24-1, with D possibly being TRBD1 (5 bases). Trimming removed 0 bases from V and 3 bases from J, with 8 bases in between. The CDR3 is 15 amino acids. The germline gives CDR1 KGHDR, CDR2 SFDVKD.